This T cell receptor beta chain was observed in a study of blood T cells in healthy people across ages. As to this clonotype: As yet, its antigen is unknown.

Per germline, CDR1 DFQATT and CDR2 SNEGSKA (reference sequence). The V segment lost 2 bases and the J segment 3 bases; nucleotides outside the gene matches: 14. CDR3 size: 17 residues. Broader study findings: The unsorted PBMCs prevented any conclusive comparison of naive versus antigen-experienced cells. The study lacked donor CMV status, which possibly confounded expanded clonotype changes.

Next came a second PCR, run for about 7 to 12 cycles, which used a sample-barcoded 5' primer along with a J-beta primer mix. TCRdb independently ran MiXCR on the 5' RACE reads; one entry per CDR3 protein. The data show fewer than 1,000,000 distinct CDR3 sequences, with about 42% seen just once and around 21% held by the top ten. V and J are TRBV20-1 and TRBJ2-5; 8 nucleotides match TRBD2. This receptor was obtained from a man in his fifties or sixties in good health. Input material: blood. The CDR3 sequence is CSARTRLAQVFEETQYF. The CDR3 coding sequence is TGCAGTGCTAGAACACGACTAGCGCAAGTATTCGAAGAGACCCAGTACTTC.